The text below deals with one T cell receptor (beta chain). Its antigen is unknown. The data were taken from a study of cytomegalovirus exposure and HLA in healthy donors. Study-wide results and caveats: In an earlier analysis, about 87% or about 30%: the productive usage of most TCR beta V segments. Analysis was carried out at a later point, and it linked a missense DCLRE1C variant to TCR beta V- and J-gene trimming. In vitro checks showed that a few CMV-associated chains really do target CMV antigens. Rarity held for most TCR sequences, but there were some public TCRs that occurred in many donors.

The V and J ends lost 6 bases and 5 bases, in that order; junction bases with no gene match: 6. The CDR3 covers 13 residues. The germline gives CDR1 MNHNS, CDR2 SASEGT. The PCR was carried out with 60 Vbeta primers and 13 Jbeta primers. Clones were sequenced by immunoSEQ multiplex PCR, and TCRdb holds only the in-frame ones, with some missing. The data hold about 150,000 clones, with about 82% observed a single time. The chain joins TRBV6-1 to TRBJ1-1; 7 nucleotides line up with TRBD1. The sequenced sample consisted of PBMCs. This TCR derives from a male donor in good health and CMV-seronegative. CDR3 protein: CASRRSGGTEAFF. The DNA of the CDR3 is TGTGCCAGCAGAAGGTCAGGGGGGACTGAAGCTTTCTTT.